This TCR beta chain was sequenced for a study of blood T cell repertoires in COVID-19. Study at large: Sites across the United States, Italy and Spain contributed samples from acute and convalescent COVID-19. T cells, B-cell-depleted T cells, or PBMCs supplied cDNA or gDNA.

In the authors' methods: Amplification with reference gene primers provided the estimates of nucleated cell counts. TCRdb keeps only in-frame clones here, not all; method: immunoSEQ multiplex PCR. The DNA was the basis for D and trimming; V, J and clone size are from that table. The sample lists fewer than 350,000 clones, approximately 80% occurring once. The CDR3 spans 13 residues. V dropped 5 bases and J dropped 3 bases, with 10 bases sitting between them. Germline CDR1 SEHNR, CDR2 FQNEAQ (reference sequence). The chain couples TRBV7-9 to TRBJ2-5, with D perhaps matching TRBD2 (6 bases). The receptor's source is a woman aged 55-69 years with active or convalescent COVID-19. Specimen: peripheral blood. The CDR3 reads CASSPIAEETQYF. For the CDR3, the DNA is TGTGCCAGCAGCCCCATAGCGGAAGAGACCCAGTACTTC.